This TCR beta chain was captured in a study of blood T cell repertoires in COVID-19. Generated by immunoSEQ multiplex PCR, the TCRdb table keeps only in-frame clones and is missing some. The sample holds 120,000 to 150,000 clones, about 87% seen once. The material sequenced was peripheral blood. This TCR came from a woman between 50 and 59 years old with acute or convalescent COVID-19.

CDR3 loop: CSVERGGRGTQYF. CDR3 nucleotides: TGCAGCGTTGAGAGGGGGGGCCGGGGGACGCAGTATTTT. The rearrangement joins TRBV29-1 to TRBJ2-3; tentatively, D is TRBD2 (7 bases). The CDR3 has 13 residues. CDR1 is SQVTM, CDR2 ANQGSEA, per germline. Trimming cost V 3 bases and J 9 bases, with 16 bases left between them.